The TCR beta chain under discussion was sequenced for a study of cytomegalovirus exposure and HLA in healthy donors. Findings and caveats of the study: Association of a missense DCLRE1C variant with TCR beta V- and J-gene trimming was reported in a later analysis. Across donors, sequencing depth was assumed by presence/absence analyses to be roughly uniform.

About this clone itself: Its antigen is not known.

There are 14 residues in the CDR3. Trimming stripped 6 bases from V and 3 bases from J, with 10 bases between. Germline V gene sequence: CDR1 SGHNT, CDR2 YYREEE (reference sequence). With 60 Vbeta and 13 Jbeta primers, the PCR was carried out. TCRdb keeps only in-frame clones here, not all; method: immunoSEQ multiplex PCR. This table has 200,000 to 250,000 clones, around 80% appearing once. The chain combines TRBV5-4 with TRBJ2-6; possible D gene TRBD2, 5 bases. The sequence derives from a woman in her forties in good health and CMV-seropositive. The specimen sequenced was PBMCs. The CDR3 coding sequence is TGTGCCAGCAACGACGGAGGTGGGGCCAACGTCCTGACTTTC. The encoded protein is CASNDGGGANVLTF.